This T cell receptor beta chain was observed in a study of CD8 T cells in Susac syndrome. Looked up from germline, CDR1 is SEHNR and CDR2 is FQNEAQ (reference sequence). This CDR3 has 15 residues. V shed 3 bases, J shed 1 base, and the junction held 1 base outside the gene matches. RNA totalling about 0.5 to 1 ug underwent reverse transcription with random hexamers. A multiplex approach, immunoSEQ multiplex PCR, amplified TCR beta CDR3 across 54 Vbeta and 13 Jbeta. TCRdb redid the calling of the immunoSEQ multiplex PCR reads with MiXCR, one entry per CDR3 protein. The sample yields roughly 150,000 distinct CDR3 sequences, less than 95% seen once.

The V call is TRBV7-9, the J call TRBJ2-5; 11 positions agree with TRBD2. This sequence was found in a human donor with multiple sclerosis. Sequencing used CD4+ T cells from PBMCs. The CDR3 spells CASSFGLAGQETQYF. The DNA for the CDR3 is TGTGCCAGCAGCTTCGGACTAGCGGGCCAAGAGACCCAGTACTTC.